A single sample is the source of the 23 T cell receptor beta chains below, sequenced in a study of T cells in women clearing cervical HPV infection. Here immunoSEQ multiplex PCR was the method, and the copy in TCRdb shows in-frame clones only, minus some. The sample shows around 38,000 clones, and around 7.6% sits with its ten largest clones. The sequenced material came from blood buffy coat. The receptors come from a woman aged 18-70 years with a cervical HPV16 infection that either progressed to CIN3+ or cleared (not recorded which).

Remarks on this clone: The CDR3 extends 3 residues past the end of the read, so its final part is completed from the germline J gene. The chain joins TRBV10-3 to TRBJ2-7, with D unresolved. Trimming removed 2 bases at V and 6 bases at J, with 14 bases between. Germline V gene sequence: CDR1 ENHRY, CDR2 SYGVKD. CDR3 length: 14 amino acids. CDR3 protein: CAISESLEIAEQYF. The CDR3 DNA, read in part, is TGTGCCATCAGTGAGAGTCTAGAAATCGCCGAG.

Concerning this clone: The sequence runs out 3 residues before the end of the CDR3; the remainder is reconstructed from the germline J gene. The sample holds other DNA sequences that translate to the same CDR3. This chain joins TRBV28 and TRBJ1-6; a weak D match, TRBD1 (5 bases). The germline V gene encodes CDR1 MDHEN and CDR2 SYDVKM. The CDR3 extends over 15 amino acids. Trimming took 6 bases from V and 0 from J, leaving 9 bases between them. CDR3 in amino acids: CASRRQSSYNSPLHF. CDR3 DNA, as far as it was read: TGTGCCAGCAGGAGACAGAGCTCCTATAATTCACCC.

Concerning this clone itself: With the read ending 3 residues before the CDR3 end, the germline J gene is used to fill in that end. This chain links TRBV7-3 with TRBJ2-1; 8 bases are a match to TRBD2. Trimming took 5 bases from V and 2 from J; bases not matched to a gene: 5. The CDR3 has 15 residues. Germline V gives CDR1 SGHTA, CDR2 FQGTGA. The DNA read from the CDR3 is TGTGCCAGCAGCCCCAGCGGGGGTACCTACAATGAG. Translating it yields CASSPSGGTYNE. The complete CDR3 protein is CASSPSGGTYNEQFF. Full variable domain (missing parts from reference TRBV7-3 and TRBJ2-1): GAGVSQTPSNKVTEKGKYVELRCDPISGHTALYWYRQSLGQGPEFLIYFQGTGAADDSGLPNDRFFAVRPEGSVSTLKIQRTERGDSAVYLCASSPSGGTYNEQFFGPGTRLTVL.

Details on this clone: The DNA ends 3 residues before the CDR3 does, and the rest of the CDR3 is filled in from the germline J gene. The chain couples TRBV5-1 to TRBJ1-1; tentative D call: TRBD1 (5 bases). V lost 0 bases and J 3 bases, leaving 15 bases between the germline ends. The CDR3 contains 16 residues. Per the germline V gene, CDR1 is SGHRS and CDR2 is YFSETQ. The CDR3 bases that were read are TGCGCCAGCAGCTTGGCGTCAGGGAGGGTTGACACTGAA. This encodes CASSLASGRVDTE. The full CDR3 is CASSLASGRVDTEAFF.

Note on this clone: Coverage ceases 3 residues before the CDR3 finishes, and the germline J gene fills in the end. This rearrangement joins TRBV4-2 to TRBJ2-1; D is possibly TRBD1 (5 bases). Germline CDR1 is LGHNA and CDR2 is YNFKEQ. The CDR3 is 14 amino acids. The V end lost 1 base, the J end lost 5 bases, and 9 bases lay between the germline ends. CDR3 DNA (partial): TGTGCCAGCAGCCAAGGGGGCCCTAACAATGAG. Translated, it gives CASSQGGPNNE. The full CDR3 reads CASSQGGPNNEQFF.

About this clone itself: Sequencing ends 3 residues short of the CDR3 end; the germline J gene provides the rest. The chain is built from TRBV20-1 and TRBJ2-7; D is undetermined. The CDR3 extends over 17 amino acids. V shed 0 bases and J shed 0 bases, with 18 bases lying between them. Germline V gene lookup returns CDR1 DFQATT and CDR2 SNEGSKA (reference sequence). The CDR3 protein is CSARDPGSSSSSYEQYF. The sequenced CDR3 bases are TGCAGTGCTAGAGATCCTGGCTCCTCCTCGAGCTCCTACGAG.

For this clone: The CDR3 end is not reached by the read, which stops 3 residues before it; the germline J gene fills it in. Other DNA sequences of this sample code for an identical CDR3. The chain carries TRBV2 and TRBJ2-7; no firm D call. V was cut by 3 bases and J by 0 bases, with 6 bases left in between. This CDR3 region has 13 residues. Germline V gene sequence: CDR1 SNHLY, CDR2 FYNNEI. CDR3 sequence: CASSDSSSYEQYF. The part of the CDR3 DNA that was read is TGTGCCAGCAGTGATTCGTCCTCCTACGAG.

On this clone itself: The sequence runs out 3 residues before the end of the CDR3; the remainder is reconstructed from the germline J gene. The chain recombines TRBV18 with TRBJ2-3; D is unclear. The CDR3 totals 16 residues. The germline V gene has CDR1 KGHSH and CDR2 LQKENI. V was clipped by 3 bases and J by 1 base, with 14 bases between them. Incomplete CDR3 DNA: TGTGCCAGCTCACCTCGGCAGGCCTCTGGCACAGATACG. It codes for CASSPRQASGTDT. The CDR3 reads in full as CASSPRQASGTDTQYF.

CDR3 DNA (partial): TGTGCCAGCAGGGAGGGCGGGAGGGCAGAGACC. Translating gives CASREGGRAET. The whole CDR3 protein reads CASREGGRAETQYF. The rearrangement joins TRBV2 to TRBJ2-5; 9 nucleotides line up with TRBD2. Read sequence stops 3 residues before the CDR3 end, and the germline J gene provides the missing end. V shed 6 bases, J shed 4 bases, and the junction held 6 bases outside the gene matches. There are 14 residues in the CDR3. Per germline, CDR1 SNHLY and CDR2 FYNNEI.

Worth noting for this clone: The read finishes 3 residues shy of the CDR3 end, and the germline J gene is used to complete it. This chain links TRBV20-1 with TRBJ2-5; 11 bases fit TRBD2. J lost 2 bases, V lost 8 bases, and 10 bases had no gene match. CDR1 DFQATT and CDR2 SNEGSKA come from the germline V gene (reference sequence). CDR3 length: 15 residues. The chain's CDR3 is CSSLFPSGGQETQYF. Partial CDR3 DNA: TGCAGTTCACTATTTCCTAGCGGGGGGCAAGAGACC.

About this clone itself: The read finishes 3 residues shy of the CDR3 end, and the germline J gene is used to complete it. This chain links TRBV28 with TRBJ1-4, with D possibly matching TRBD1 (6 bases). V was clipped by 4 bases and J by 4 bases, with 10 bases between them. Germline V gene data show CDR1 as MDHEN and CDR2 as SYDVKM. The CDR3 runs to 14 residues. CDR3 DNA (partial): TGTGCCAGCAGTTACGACAGGCATAATGAAAAA. It codes for CASSYDRHNEK. Given in full, the CDR3 is CASSYDRHNEKLFF.

As concerns this clone: Sequencing ends 3 residues short of the CDR3 end; the germline J gene provides the rest. The rearrangement links TRBV5-6 to TRBJ2-5, with a weak D call TRBD1 (5 bases). Trimming removed 2 bases from V and 5 bases from J, with 10 bases in between. Germline CDR1 and CDR2: SGHDT and YYEEEE. The CDR3 consists of 13 residues. CDR3 DNA (partial): TGTGCCAGCAGCTTCAGGGTATTGGAGACC. Translation gives CASSFRVLET. In full, the CDR3 is CASSFRVLETQYF.

To note about this clone: The observed sequence ends 3 residues before the CDR3 terminus, with the missing tail filled in from the germline J gene. The gene calls are TRBV13 and TRBJ2-1; 9 nucleotides agree with TRBD2. The trim removed 5 bases at V and 7 bases at J, leaving 6 bases unmatched. This CDR3 is built from 14 residues. CDR1 and CDR2 (germline): PRHDT, FYEKMQ (reference sequence). CDR3 region: CASSPLAGQNEQFF. The part of the CDR3 DNA that was read is TGTGCCAGCAGCCCTCTAGCGGGGCAAAATGAG.

Of note for this clone: The read ends 3 residues before the CDR3 terminus; that terminus is restored from the germline J gene. The chain is built from TRBV6-2 or TRBV6-3 and TRBJ2-7; D perhaps matches TRBD2 (5 bases). CDR3 length: 14 amino acids. V lost 2 bases to trimming and J lost 6 bases, with 14 bases between them. Per germline, CDR1 MNHEY and CDR2 SVGEGT. The covered CDR3 bases are TGTGCCAGCAGTTACCCAGCGGCTATCGCCGAG. Translation gives CASSYPAAIAE. The CDR3 in full is CASSYPAAIAEQYF.

Here the CDR3 reads CSAEDTATSGNTIYF. The covered CDR3 bases are TGCAGTGCCGAGGACACAGCAACCTCTGGAAACACC. The V and J genes are TRBV20-1 and TRBJ1-3; tentative D call: TRBD1 (5 bases). Read sequence stops 3 residues before the CDR3 end, and the germline J gene provides the missing end. Per the germline V gene, CDR1 is DFQATT and CDR2 is SNEGSKA (reference sequence). CDR3 size: 15 residues. Trimming pared 6 bases from V and 0 bases from J, leaving 15 bases between.

As to this clone: Coverage ceases 3 residues before the CDR3 finishes, and the germline J gene fills in the end. V usage is TRBV7-2 and J usage is TRBJ2-2; 8 bases map to TRBD1. This CDR3 is 15 amino acids long. Trimming removed 5 bases from V and 3 bases from J; junction bases left unmatched: 5. CDR1 is SGHTA, CDR2 FQGNSA, per germline. The CDR3 sequence: CASSGGQDYTGELFF. CDR3 DNA, as far as it was read: TGTGCCAGCAGCGGGGGACAGGACTACACCGGGGAG.

CDR3 sequence: CASSRGGAEETQYF. CDR3 DNA, as far as it was read: TGCGCCAGCAGCCGCGGGGGGGCCGAAGAGACC. This chain links TRBV5-1 with TRBJ2-5; 9 bases agree with TRBD2. The read is 3 residues too short to cover the CDR3 end, so that end is filled in from the germline J gene. The V gene end was trimmed by 4 bases and the J gene end by 3 bases; junction bases not matched to a gene: 4. CDR1 is SGHRS and CDR2 is YFSETQ in the germline V gene. This CDR3 has 14 residues. Supplemented by reference TRBV5-1 and TRBJ2-5, the full variable domain reads KAGVTQTPRYLIKTRGQQVTLSCSPISGHRSVSWYQQTPGQGLQFLFEYFSETQRNKGNFPGRFSGRQFSNSRSEMNVSTLELGDSALYLCASSRGGAEETQYFGPGTRLLVL.

About this clone: Sequencing ends 3 residues short of the CDR3 end; the germline J gene provides the rest. The chain joins TRBV28 to TRBJ1-2; 7 bases match TRBD1. Germline V gene sequence: CDR1 MDHEN, CDR2 SYDVKM. With 4 bases clipped from V and 0 bases from J, the junction kept 8 bases outside the gene matches. The CDR3 is 16 amino acids. CDR3: CASSSSTGRANYGYTF. The sequenced CDR3 bases are TGTGCCAGCAGTTCCTCGACAGGGCGAGCTAACTATGGC.

Comment on this clone: The read terminates 3 residues before the CDR3 end, so the remaining end is supplied by the germline J gene. The chain employs TRBV19 and TRBJ1-2, with D tentatively TRBD1 (6 bases). The CDR3 covers 11 residues. The germline CDR1 and CDR2 sequences are LNHDA and SQIVND (reference sequence). The covered CDR3 bases are TGTGCCAGTAGTAAGGACAGCGGC. It encodes CASSKDSG. The entire CDR3 reads CASSKDSGYTF.

Turning to this clone: The read gets to within 3 residues of the CDR3 end, and the germline J gene fills in the rest. The chain employs TRBV5-5 and TRBJ1-3; D is perhaps TRBD1 (5 bases). Germline V gives CDR1 SGHKS, CDR2 YYEKEE (reference sequence). The CDR3 covers 14 residues. Trimming took off 2 bases at V and 1 base at J, with 7 bases between the two ends. The CDR3 bases that were read are TGTGCCAGCAGCTTTTCAGGGTCTGGAAACACC. Translated: CASSFSGSGNT. The full-length CDR3 reads as CASSFSGSGNTIYF.

A remark on this clone: The read halts 3 residues ahead of the CDR3 end, with the missing end drawn from the germline J gene. The gene calls are TRBV7-9 and TRBJ1-3; D is possibly TRBD1 (5 bases). Trimming removed 6 bases from V and 4 bases from J, with 7 bases in between. The CDR3 spans 12 residues. CDR1 and CDR2 (germline): SEHNR, FQNEAQ (reference sequence). CDR3 DNA, as far as it was read: TGTGCCAGCAGTCCAGGGGGAAACACC. Amino acid sequence: CASSPGGNT. The complete CDR3 reads CASSPGGNTIYF.

Details on this clone: The observed sequence ends 3 residues before the CDR3 terminus, with the missing tail filled in from the germline J gene. V usage is TRBV9 and J usage is TRBJ2-3; TRBD2 is a possible D gene (6 bases). CDR3 length: 15 residues. The V end lost 4 bases, the J end lost 2 bases, and 14 bases lay between the germline ends. Germline V gives CDR1 SGDLS, CDR2 YYNGEE. The CDR3 region is CASSFMGLFTDTQYF. CDR3 DNA (partial): TGTGCCAGCAGCTTCATGGGACTTTTCACAGATACG.

For this clone: The CDR3 end lies 3 residues beyond the end of the read and is filled in from the germline J gene. The same CDR3 is also encoded by other DNA sequences in this sample. This rearrangement joins TRBV28 to TRBJ1-2, with TRBD1 matching 8 bases. This CDR3 has 14 residues. CDR1 and CDR2 from the germline V gene are MDHEN and SYDVKM. CDR3 residues: CASSLDQGAGGYTF. CDR3 DNA, as far as it was read: TGTGCCAGCAGTTTAGATCAGGGGGCGGGCGGC.